This is a list of T cell receptor beta chains from one sample in a study of T-cell reconstitution after alpha-beta-depleted transplantation in children. TCRdb called the PCR reads again in MiXCR, with one record for every CDR3 protein. The repertoire holds some 830,000 distinct CDR3 sequences, with 15% to 20% as singletons. Sequenced here: PBMCs, mostly from graft donor cells, sampled 360 days after TCRalphabeta/CD19-depleted stem cell transplant. These receptors came from a male patient younger than 18 who had a stem cell transplant for acute lymphoblastic leukemia, so the T cells may come from the graft donor. CDR3s include the opening cysteine and the closing phenylalanine or tryptophan. D genes are given only for firm matches. Rows may omit the clone size; those that give it use once, few, many or a size class.

size | J | V | length | D | CDR3 | DNA
. | TRBJ2-2 | TRBV24-1 | 13 | . | CATRHPNTGELFF | TGTGCCACCAGACATCCGAACACCGGGGAGCTGTTTTTT
few | TRBJ1-1 | TRBV7-9 | 17 | . | CASSLGTAGRLYTEAFF | TGTGCCAGCAGCTTAGGTACGGCAGGGAGGTTGTACACTGAAGCTTTCTTT
. | TRBJ2-2 | TRBV7-8 | 10 | . | CANKTGELFF | TGTGCCAACAAAACCGGGGAGCTGTTTTTT
few | TRBJ2-1 | TRBV5-6 | 13 | . | CASSLSSSNEQFF | TGTGCCAGCAGCTTGAGCAGTTCAAATGAGCAGTTCTTC
. | TRBJ2-3 | TRBV7-2 | 15 | TRBD2 | CASSRQREGADTQYF | TGTGCCAGCAGCAGGCAGCGGGAGGGGGCAGATACGCAGTATTTT
few | TRBJ2-3 | TRBV29-1 | 15 | TRBD2 | CSVVGLAALKDTQYF | TGCAGCGTCGTGGGACTAGCGGCCCTCAAGGATACGCAGTATTTT
. | TRBJ1-1 | TRBV7-2 | 10 | . | CARYWGDAFF | TGTGCCCGCTATTGGGGGGACGCTTTCTTT
many | TRBJ1-4 | TRBV5-1 | 15 | . | CASSLAGATNEKLFF | TGCGCCAGCAGCTTGGCAGGGGCCACTAATGAAAAACTGTTTTTT
few | TRBJ2-1 | TRBV12-3/TRBV12-4 | 17 | TRBD2 | CASGGLAGTLLHNEQFF | TGTGCCAGCGGAGGACTAGCGGGAACCCTCCTACACAATGAGCAGTTCTTC
few | TRBJ2-4 | TRBV11-1 | 20 | TRBD1 | CASSLRLGTGAVIAKNIQYF | TGTGCCAGCAGCTTGAGATTGGGGACAGGGGCCGTCATAGCCAAAAACATTCAGTACTTC
few | TRBJ2-7 | TRBV7-9 | 15 | . | CASSLDGTDAYEQYF | TGTGCCAGCAGCTTAGACGGGACCGACGCCTACGAGCAGTACTTC
. | TRBJ2-5 | TRBV20-1 | 15 | TRBD2 | CSARPSGRREETEYF | TGCAGTGCCCGCCCTAGCGGGAGGAGAGAAGAGACCGAGTACTTC
many | TRBJ2-2 | TRBV28 | 17 | TRBD1 | CASSLWGTGQSTGELFF | TGTGCCAGCAGTTTATGGGGGACGGGACAGAGTACCGGGGAGCTGTTTTTT